A single sample is the source of the 30 T cell receptor beta chains below, sequenced in a study of T cell changes during pregnancy in multiple sclerosis. Libraries were prepared by immunoSEQ multiplex PCR; TCRdb keeps only in-frame clonotypes and omits some of them. The sample holds around 41,000 clones, 75% to 95% seen once. The sample was CD4+ T cells from peripheral blood mononuclear cells, taken in the third trimester of pregnancy. These receptor sequences come from a female donor in good health, enrolled as a control in a pregnancy study.

V and J are TRBV28 and TRBJ1-3, with no clear D. V was pared by 3 bases and J by 2 bases, with 8 bases between. The CDR3 length is 14 residues. The germline gives CDR1 MDHEN, CDR2 SYDVKM. CDR3 residues: CASSLGRTGNTIYF. CDR3 nucleotides: TGTGCCAGCAGTTTGGGCAGGACTGGAAACACCATATATTTT.

The chain uses TRBV6-5 and TRBJ2-1, with TRBD2 matching over 9 bases. The CDR3 extends over 15 amino acids. J was trimmed by 0 bases and V by 6 bases; bases with no gene match: 3. Germline-derived CDR1 and CDR2 are MNHEY and SVGAGI. The CDR3 DNA sequence: TGTGCCAGCAGAAGTAGCGGGAGCTCCTACAATGAGCAGTTCTTC. Protein product: CASRSSGSSYNEQFF.

The chain combines TRBV18 with TRBJ2-7; 15 nucleotides line up with TRBD2. The CDR3 totals 20 residues. CDR1 and CDR2 from the germline V gene are KGHSH and LQKENI. Losses at the gene ends were 2 bases for V and 0 bases for J; bases not matched to a gene: 11. Here the CDR3 reads CASSPSGRTSGRAFSYEQYF. The DNA of the CDR3 is TGTGCCAGCTCACCAAGCGGCAGGACTAGCGGGAGGGCCTTCTCCTACGAGCAGTACTTC.

CDR3 loop: CASSRATGRNQPQHF. CDR3 nucleotides: TGTGCCAGCAGCCGAGCGACAGGGAGAAATCAGCCCCAGCATTTT. This rearrangement joins TRBV7-8 to TRBJ1-5; 7 nucleotides agree with TRBD1. CDR1 is SGHVS and CDR2 is FQNEAQ in the germline V gene. This CDR3 has 15 amino acids. Trimming removed 5 bases from V and 4 bases from J; junction bases left unmatched: 8.

In its sample, this clone was seen once. At one boundary the junction diverges from the germline segment, which might be a read error. The chain employs TRBV5-1 and TRBJ1-1; perhaps TRBD1 as D (5 bases). From germline, CDR1 is SGHRS and CDR2 YFSETQ. The CDR3 extends over 13 amino acids. CDR3 protein: CASRLGEGTEAFF. Here the CDR3 DNA reads TGCGCCAGCAGATTGGGGGAGGGCACTGAAGCTTTCTTT.

V and J are TRBV2 and TRBJ1-2; no reliable D call. Germline CDR1 and CDR2: SNHLY and FYNNEI. V was pared by 4 bases and J by 8 bases, with 14 bases between. The CDR3 consists of 13 residues. CDR3 sequence reads: CASSVFGSRGYTF. The CDR3 DNA sequence: TGTGCCAGCAGTGTTTTCGGGAGCAGGGGCTACACCTTC.

The J gene is TRBJ2-7, the V gene TRBV5-6; maybe TRBD1 (6 bases). The V end was cut by 2 bases, the J end by 7 bases, with 13 bases between. Germline CDR1 and CDR2: SGHDT and YYEEEE. This CDR3 spans 13 amino acids. The CDR3 region has the DNA TGTGCCAGCAGCTTAACAGGGAGCCGAGAGCAGTACTTC. Protein product: CASSLTGSREQYF.

The chain couples TRBV19 to TRBJ2-1; tentative D call: TRBD1 (6 bases). CDR1 is LNHDA, CDR2 SQIVND, per germline (reference sequence). This CDR3 is 14 amino acids long. Trimming took 7 bases from V and 6 from J, leaving 16 bases between them. CDR3 region: CASTRGTLVNEQFF. The CDR3 DNA sequence: TGTGCCAGTACAAGGGGGACACTCGTCAATGAGCAGTTCTTC.

This rearrangement joins TRBV5-5 to TRBJ2-3; no reliable D call. Germline CDR1 SGHKS, CDR2 YYEKEE (reference sequence). V was clipped by 4 bases and J by 5 bases, with 8 bases between them. CDR3 size: 12 residues. As DNA, the CDR3 is TGTGCCAGCAGCCAGTCGGGAGATACGCAGTATTTT. It codes for CASSQSGDTQYF.

The genes are TRBV15 and TRBJ1-2; D is uncertain. The germline CDR1 and CDR2 sequences are LNHNV and YYDKDF (reference sequence). The CDR3 covers 15 residues. V lost 0 bases, J lost 8 bases, and 16 bases lay in between. The CDR3 bases are TGTGCCACCAGCAGAGAGTTAAGCGGACGGTGGGGCTACACCTTC. Translating it yields CATSRELSGRWGYTF.

This clone was detected a few times. V usage is TRBV5-1 and J usage is TRBJ1-4; perhaps TRBD1 as D (5 bases). CDR3 length: 15 residues. Trimming pared 2 bases from V and 0 bases from J, leaving 8 bases between. CDR1 is SGHRS, CDR2 YFSETQ, per germline. CDR3: CASSFTGATNEKLFF. The CDR3 coding sequence is TGCGCCAGCAGCTTCACAGGAGCAACTAATGAAAAACTGTTTTTT. Using reference TRBV5-1 and TRBJ1-4 for the parts outside the CDR3, the full variable domain is KAGVTQTPRYLIKTRGQQVTLSCSPISGHRSVSWYQQTPGQGLQFLFEYFSETQRNKGNFPGRFSGRQFSNSRSEMNVSTLELGDSALYLCASSFTGATNEKLFFGSGTQLSVL.

The chain links TRBV6-5 to TRBJ1-5; the match to TRBD1 covers 8 bases. There are 14 residues in the CDR3. The germline V gene encodes CDR1 MNHEY and CDR2 SVGAGI. V lost 4 bases, J lost 8 bases, and 7 bases stayed unmatched. The CDR3 loop is CASSSLGQGKPQHF. CDR3 DNA: TGTGCCAGCAGTTCCCTCGGACAGGGAAAGCCCCAGCATTTT.

The chain is built from TRBV30 and TRBJ1-1; the match to TRBD1 covers 7 bases. The V segment lost 4 bases and the J segment 2 bases; nucleotides outside the gene matches: 10. Germline lookup yields CDR1 GTSNPN and CDR2 SVGIG (reference sequence). The CDR3 is 15 amino acids. CDR3 DNA sequence: TGTGCCTGGAACCTTTTCTGGACAGGAAACACTGAAGCTTTCTTT. This gives the protein CAWNLFWTGNTEAFF.

For this clone: Additional DNA sequences in this sample encode the identical CDR3. The genes are TRBV6-5 and TRBJ1-3; D call uncertain. V dropped 0 bases and J dropped 7 bases, with 13 bases sitting between them. The CDR3 extends over 15 amino acids. The germline V gene has CDR1 MNHEY and CDR2 SVGAGI. The CDR3 DNA is TGTGCCAGCAGTTACTCGCGGGGAACGGGGAACACCATATATTTT. Translated: CASSYSRGTGNTIYF.

This clone was picked up one time. The chain couples TRBV6-6 to TRBJ2-5; weak D call: TRBD1 (6 bases). V lost 6 bases, J lost 0 bases, and 17 bases lay in between. Germline assignment: CDR1 MNHNY and CDR2 SVGAGI (reference sequence). This CDR3 has 16 residues. Written as DNA, the CDR3 is TGTGCCAGCAGCCGTGGACAGTTCAAGTACCAAGAGACCCAGTACTTC. Translation: CASSRGQFKYQETQYF.

The genes are TRBV5-1 and TRBJ1-4; 9 nucleotides match TRBD1. CDR3 length: 15 amino acids. Germline CDR1 SGHRS, CDR2 YFSETQ. Trimming removed 4 bases from V and 4 bases from J; junction bases left unmatched: 5. The CDR3 loop reads CASSPGTGSNEKLFF. The CDR3 DNA sequence: TGCGCCAGCAGCCCCGGGACAGGGAGTAATGAAAAACTGTTTTTT.

The chain employs TRBV7-9 and TRBJ1-1; 7 bases align to TRBD1. CDR1 and CDR2 (germline): SEHNR, FQNEAQ (reference sequence). This CDR3 has 14 residues. With 2 bases clipped from V and 2 bases from J, the junction kept 2 bases outside the gene matches. CDR3: CASSLRGPNTEAFF. In nucleotides, the CDR3 is TGTGCCAGCAGCTTAAGGGGGCCCAACACTGAAGCTTTCTTT. Full variable domain (missing parts from reference TRBV7-9 and TRBJ1-1): DTGVSQNPRHKITKRGQNVTFRCDPISEHNRLYWYRQTLGQGPEFLTYFQNEAQLEKSRLLSDRFSAERPKGSFSTLEIQRTEQGDSAMYLCASSLRGPNTEAFFGQGTRLTVV.

V gene TRBV7-2 combines with J gene TRBJ2-7, with 10 bases that match TRBD2. V lost 0 bases to trimming and J lost 2 bases; unmatched junction nucleotides: 10. The CDR3 length is 18 residues. CDR1 is SGHTA and CDR2 is FQGNSA in the germline V gene. CDR3 sequence reads: CASSLASTGLAVPYEQYF. The CDR3 nucleotides are TGTGCCAGCAGCTTAGCGAGTACTGGACTAGCGGTCCCCTACGAGCAGTACTTC. The full variable domain, with the rest looked up from reference TRBV7-2 and TRBJ2-7, is GAGVSQSPSNKVTEKGKDVELRCDPISGHTALYWYRQSLGQGLEFLIYFQGNSAPDKSGLPSDRFSAERTGGSVSTLTIQRTQQEDSAVYLCASSLASTGLAVPYEQYFGPGTRLTVT.

The rearrangement uses TRBV5-1 and TRBJ1-1; no reliable D call. The CDR3 is made up of 11 amino acids. Germline CDR1 reads SGHRS; CDR2 reads YFSETQ. Trimming shortened V by 0 bases and J by 9 bases, and 6 bases separated the two germline ends. This CDR3 reads CASSLDTQAFF. The CDR3 nucleotides read TGCGCCAGCAGCTTGGATACACAAGCTTTCTTT.

The CDR3 sequence: CASRMTSGRPYSSTDTQYF. CDR3 in DNA: TGTGCCAGCAGGATGACTAGCGGGAGGCCCTATTCTAGCACAGATACGCAGTATTTT. The rearrangement links TRBV27 to TRBJ2-3, with 13 bases aligning to TRBD2. Germline trimming cut 6 bases from V and 0 bases from J; bases unmatched to any gene: 12. Germline CDR1 is MNHEY and CDR2 is SMNVEV (reference sequence). This CDR3 has 19 amino acids.

The gene calls are TRBV18 and TRBJ2-7, with 10 bases identical to TRBD2. J was trimmed by 7 bases and V by 2 bases; bases with no gene match: 11. This CDR3 has 16 residues. The germline V gene has CDR1 KGHSH and CDR2 LQKENI. CDR3 DNA: TGTGCCAGCTCACCAAGTGAGGCTAGCGGGGGCGAAGAGCAGTACTTC. It is translated as CASSPSEASGGEEQYF.

This clone turned up a few times. CDR3 amino acids: CASSYSYLNQPQHF. For the CDR3, the DNA is TGTGCCAGCAGTTACTCTTACTTGAATCAGCCCCAGCATTTT. The chain links TRBV6-5 to TRBJ1-5; D unresolved. The CDR3 loop spans 14 amino acids. Between the trimmed V and J ends, which lost 0 bases and 4 bases, there was a span of 7 bases. Germline CDR1 and CDR2: MNHEY and SVGAGI.

This chain links TRBV2 with TRBJ2-1; 10 bases align to TRBD1. The CDR3 length is 13 residues. Trimming removed 6 bases from V and 7 bases from J; junction bases left unmatched: 3. Germline lookup yields CDR1 SNHLY and CDR2 FYNNEI. The CDR3 spells CASRWTGGNEQFF. In DNA form, the CDR3 reads TGTGCCAGCAGATGGACAGGGGGTAATGAGCAGTTCTTC.

The CDR3 sequence is CASSLLAGVTDTQYF. DNA of the CDR3: TGTGCCAGCAGTTTACTAGCGGGAGTGACAGATACGCAGTATTTT. The chain has TRBV6-6 and TRBJ2-3; 11 bases are a match to TRBD2. CDR1 is MNHNY, CDR2 SVGAGI, per germline (reference sequence). This CDR3 contains 15 residues. After removal of 4 bases from V and 3 bases from J, the junction contained 3 bases not matched to a gene.

This chain connects TRBV15 to TRBJ2-7; tentatively, D is TRBD2 (6 bases). Germline assignment: CDR1 LNHNV and CDR2 YYDKDF (reference sequence). Trimming stripped 1 base from V and 7 bases from J, with 17 bases between. This CDR3 region has 15 residues. The DNA of the CDR3 is TGTGCCACCAGCAGAGGTGATAGCGGCCTAGGAGAGCAGTACTTC. Encoded protein: CATSRGDSGLGEQYF.

The rearrangement uses TRBV11-2 and TRBJ1-1, with D perhaps matching TRBD1 (6 bases). The V end was cut by 5 bases, the J end by 1 base, with 14 bases between. CDR1 is SGHAT, CDR2 FQNNGV, per germline. The CDR3 sequence is 15 residues long. The CDR3 here is CASSAQQGPNTEAFF. CDR3 DNA: TGTGCCAGCAGCGCCCAACAGGGACCGAACACTGAAGCTTTCTTT. Full variable domain (missing parts from reference TRBV11-2 and TRBJ1-1): EAGVAQSPRYKIIEKRQSVAFWCNPISGHATLYWYQQILGQGPKLLIQFQNNGVVDDSQLPKDRFSAERLKGVDSTLKIQPAKLEDSAVYLCASSAQQGPNTEAFFGQGTRLTVV.

The rearrangement uses TRBV7-9 and TRBJ2-3; D unresolved. Germline loops: CDR1 SEHNR, CDR2 FQNEAQ (reference sequence). With 4 bases removed from V and 2 bases from J, the gap between germline ends came to 19 bases. There are 17 residues in the CDR3. CDR3 sequence: CASSSLGVELNTDTQYF. DNA for the CDR3: TGTGCCAGCAGCTCTCTGGGCGTGGAACTGAACACAGATACGCAGTATTTT.

The CDR3 region is CASSLYSGEGNTQYF. The CDR3, as DNA: TGTGCCAGCAGCTTGTATAGCGGGGAGGGAAATACGCAGTATTTT. This chain links TRBV5-6 with TRBJ2-3; 8 bases map to TRBD2. CDR3 length equals 15 residues. Germline V CDR1 and CDR2: SGHDT, YYEEEE. Unmatched junction bases numbered 8, after V lost 1 base and J lost 7 bases.

The DNA of the CDR3 is TGCGCCAGCAGTGATTCCGAGAAATTGAACACTGAAGCTTTCTTT. Amino acid sequence: CASSDSEKLNTEAFF. The rearrangement links TRBV10-1 to TRBJ1-1, with D uncertain. Trimming took 3 bases from V and 0 from J, leaving 11 bases between them. This CDR3 region has 15 residues. Germline lookup yields CDR1 WNHNN and CDR2 SYGVQD (reference sequence).

The chain recombines TRBV6-5 with TRBJ2-3; no definite D call. Germline-derived CDR1 and CDR2 are MNHEY and SVGAGI. The V end lost 7 bases, the J end lost 0 bases, and 14 bases lay between the germline ends. CDR3 size: 15 residues. CDR3 coding DNA: TGTGCCAGCACCCCCAACGGGTACAGCACAGATACGCAGTATTTT. Its translation: CASTPNGYSTDTQYF.